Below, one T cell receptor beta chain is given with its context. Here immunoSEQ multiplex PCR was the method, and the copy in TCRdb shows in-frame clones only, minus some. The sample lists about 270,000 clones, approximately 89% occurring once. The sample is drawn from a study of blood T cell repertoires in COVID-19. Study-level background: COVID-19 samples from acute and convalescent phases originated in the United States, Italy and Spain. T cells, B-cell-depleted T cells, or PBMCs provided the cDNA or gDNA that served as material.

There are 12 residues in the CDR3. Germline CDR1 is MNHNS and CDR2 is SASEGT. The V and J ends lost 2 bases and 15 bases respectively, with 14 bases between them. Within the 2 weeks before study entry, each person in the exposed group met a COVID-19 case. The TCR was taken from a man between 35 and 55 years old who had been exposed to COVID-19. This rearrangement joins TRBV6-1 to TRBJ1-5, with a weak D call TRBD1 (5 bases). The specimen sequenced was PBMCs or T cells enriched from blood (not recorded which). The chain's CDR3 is CASSEIGTAGHF. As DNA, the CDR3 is TGTGCCAGCAGTGAAATAGGGACTGCTGGGCATTTT.